A single sample is the source of the 9 T cell receptor beta chains below, sequenced in a study of cytomegalovirus exposure and HLA in healthy donors. 60 Vbeta and 13 Jbeta primers were used in PCR. Method: immunoSEQ multiplex PCR; TCRdb's copy keeps in-frame clones and lacks some. Among 65,000 to 85,000 clones, roughly 90% were seen once, and the ten largest hold roughly 2%. The material sequenced was PBMCs. These receptor sequences come from a woman in her 30s in good health and CMV-seronegative.

This clone was seen just once. This sequence joins TRBV28 and TRBJ1-4; D is unresolved. V was pared by 7 bases and J by 3 bases, with 9 bases between. CDR1 is MDHEN, CDR2 SYDVKM, per germline. This CDR3 has 13 amino acids. CDR3 nucleotide sequence: TGTGCCAGCAAAGGAGGCCCTAATGAAAAACTGTTTTTT. Translated: CASKGGPNEKLFF.

The chain links TRBV5-1 to TRBJ1-6; 7 positions agree with TRBD1. The junction had 5 bases not matched to a gene; V was cut back by 4 bases and J by 7 bases. Germline V CDR1 and CDR2: SGHRS, YFSETQ. The CDR3 is 14 amino acids. CDR3 protein: CASSPGTVNSPLHF. As DNA, the CDR3 is TGCGCCAGCAGCCCCGGGACAGTGAATTCACCCCTCCACTTT.

The V gene is TRBV19, the J gene TRBJ1-3; TRBD1 matches at 7 bases. Trimming took 8 bases from V and 0 from J; bases not matched to a gene: 4. The CDR3 totals 14 residues. Germline CDR1 LNHDA, CDR2 SQIVND (reference sequence). The CDR3 protein is CASAGTASGNTIYF. Written as DNA, the CDR3 is TGTGCCAGTGCCGGGACAGCCTCTGGAAACACCATATATTTT. The full variable domain, with the rest looked up from reference TRBV19 and TRBJ1-3, is DGGITQSPKYLFRKEGQNVTLSCEQNLNHDAMYWYRQDPGQGLRLIYYSQIVNDFQKGDIAEGYSVSREKKESFPLTVTSAQKNPTAFYLCASAGTASGNTIYFGEGSWLTVV.

The rearrangement joins TRBV28 to TRBJ2-7, with D tentatively TRBD2 (5 bases). The CDR3 is 14 amino acids. V lost 5 bases and J 1 base, leaving 12 bases between the germline ends. Per the germline V gene, CDR1 is MDHEN and CDR2 is SYDVKM. CDR3 region: CASSPPRGSYEQYF. The CDR3 bases are TGTGCCAGCAGTCCACCGCGAGGGTCCTACGAGCAGTACTTC.

The J gene is TRBJ1-5, the V gene TRBV6-1; D remains unclear. The CDR3 extends over 14 amino acids. Germline V lookup: CDR1 MNHNS, CDR2 SASEGT. The germline V and J ends were trimmed by 3 bases and 15 bases, with 21 bases remaining between them. The CDR3 protein is CASSDVVRSLPPHF. The CDR3 DNA reads TGTGCCAGCAGTGACGTCGTTCGGTCCCTTCCACCGCATTTT.

The rearrangement uses TRBV6-4 and TRBJ2-7, with 8 positions matching TRBD2. V trimming: 6 bases; J trimming: 2 bases; junction bases outside the gene matches: 9. Germline loops: CDR1 MRHNA, CDR2 SNTAGT. The CDR3 runs to 15 residues. CDR3 coding DNA: TGTGCCAGCAGCGGTAGCGGGGTGAGGGCCTACGAGCAGTACTTC. This sequence encodes CASSGSGVRAYEQYF.

The V and J genes are TRBV28 and TRBJ1-1; D is unclear. This CDR3 spans 12 amino acids. V was trimmed by 3 bases and J by 8 bases, leaving 10 bases between them. Germline values: CDR1 MDHEN, CDR2 SYDVKM. The CDR3: CASSLRRREAFF. CDR3 bases: TGTGCCAGCAGTTTGCGGAGGCGGGAAGCTTTCTTT.

The chain carries TRBV6-1 and TRBJ1-2; no clear D. The V end was cut by 0 bases, the J end by 3 bases, with 17 bases between. Germline V gene lookup returns CDR1 MNHNS and CDR2 SASEGT. The CDR3 is 17 residues long. The CDR3 loop reads CASSEALLPVQHYGYTF. The CDR3 nucleotides are TGTGCCAGCAGTGAAGCGCTTTTGCCTGTACAGCACTATGGCTACACCTTC.

The V call is TRBV4-1, the J call TRBJ2-3, with D perhaps TRBD2 (6 bases). Trimming removed 1 base from V and 5 bases from J, with 10 bases in between. CDR3 length: 14 residues. The germline CDR1 and CDR2 sequences are MGHRA and YSYEKL. CDR3 nucleotide sequence: TGCGCCAGCAGCCAAGCCGGGAGAGGAGATACGCAGTATTTT. As protein: CASSQAGRGDTQYF.